These T cell receptor beta chains were read from a single sample in a study of T cell responses to AZD1222 COVID-19 vaccine. Here immunoSEQ multiplex PCR was the method, and the copy in TCRdb shows in-frame clones only, minus some. The data contain over 50,000 clones, 70% to 85% of them singletons. Here the sequenced sample was peripheral blood, taken on day 0 of AZD1222 vaccination. These receptor sequences come from an adult in good health. The CDR3 runs from the conserved cysteine through the conserved F or W. Each record gives: D gene, CDR3 length, V gene, J gene, clone size, CDR3 protein, CDR3 DNA. D genes are given only for firm matches. Some rows have no size entry. The others give once, few or many, or a class for an expanded clone.

>.|14|TRBV5-1|TRBJ1-1|.
CASSGGTANTEAFF
TGCGCCAGCAGCGGGGGGACGGCGAACACTGAAGCTTTCTTT
>TRBD1|15|TRBV18|TRBJ1-5|.
CASSPGEGASQPQHF
TGTGCCAGCTCACCCGGGGAGGGGGCCAGTCAGCCCCAGCATTTT
>.|13|TRBV10-3|TRBJ1-2|.
CAISETHVGGYTF
TGTGCCATCAGTGAGACCCACGTCGGCGGCTACACCTTC
>.|15|TRBV21-1|TRBJ2-5|.
CASSKETGGKETQYF
TGTGCCAGCAGCAAAGAGACAGGGGGAAAAGAGACCCAGTACTTC
>TRBD2|17|TRBV9|TRBJ2-3|.
CASSPGTSGGSTDTQYF
TGTGCCAGCAGCCCAGGGACTAGCGGGGGGAGCACAGATACGCAGTATTTT
>.|15|TRBV7-9|TRBJ1-1|.
CASSSLYRGQPEAFF
TGTGCCAGCAGCTCCCTGTATAGAGGACAGCCCGAAGCTTTCTTT
>.|12|TRBV19|TRBJ1-5|.
CASSFVQQPQHF
TGTGCCAGTAGTTTTGTTCAGCAGCCCCAGCATTTT
>.|12|TRBV20-1|TRBJ1-1|.
CSASFRGTEAFF
TGCAGTGCTAGTTTTCGGGGCACTGAAGCTTTCTTT
>.|11|TRBV7-9|TRBJ1-2|.
CASSSTGGYTF
TGTGCCAGCAGCTCAACGGGAGGCTACACCTTC
>.|13|TRBV4-3|TRBJ1-5|.
CASSQVTGVEQHF
TGCGCCAGCAGCCAAGTAACAGGAGTAGAGCAGCATTTT
>.|14|TRBV5-4|TRBJ1-1|.
CASSPPERNTEAFF
TGTGCCAGCAGCCCACCAGAGAGGAACACTGAAGCTTTCTTT
>.|14|TRBV11-3|TRBJ2-7|few
CASHGGGTSYEQYF
TGTGCCAGCCACGGCGGAGGGACCTCCTACGAGCAGTACTTC
>.|16|TRBV30|TRBJ1-6|once
CAWSVTPRGYNSPLHF
TGTGCCTGGAGTGTAACCCCACGGGGTTATAATTCACCCCTCCACTTT
>TRBD1|16|TRBV28|TRBJ1-6|.
CASSLTTGAYNSPLHF
TGTGCCAGCAGTTTGACGACAGGGGCCTATAATTCACCCCTCCACTTT
>.|15|TRBV24-1|TRBJ2-2|once
CATSDWQGSTGELFF
TGTGCCACCAGTGATTGGCAGGGGAGCACCGGGGAGCTGTTTTTT
>.|12|TRBV5-1|TRBJ2-1|.
CASSPGHNEQFF
TGCGCCAGCAGCCCCGGACATAATGAGCAGTTCTTC
>.|13|TRBV5-4|TRBJ2-2|few
CASSRGATGELFF
TGTGCCAGCAGCCGCGGGGCTACCGGGGAGCTGTTTTTT
>TRBD1|16|TRBV27|TRBJ1-5|.
CASTRSGQGLRQPQHF
TGTGCCAGCACCCGCTCGGGACAGGGGCTGAGGCAGCCCCAGCATTTT
>.|13|TRBV20-1|TRBJ1-1|.
CSASMGAGTEAFF
TGCAGTGCTAGTATGGGGGCAGGAACTGAAGCTTTCTTT
>.|14|TRBV28|TRBJ1-1|.
CASSAGTMNTEAFF
TGTGCCAGCAGTGCCGGGACCATGAACACTGAAGCTTTCTTT
>TRBD1|14|TRBV7-2|TRBJ1-2|once
CASSVGQGVYGYTF
TGTGCCAGCAGCGTCGGACAGGGTGTGTATGGCTACACCTTC
>TRBD1|17|TRBV19|TRBJ1-4|.
CASTESPGQGFNEKLFF
TGTGCCAGTACCGAATCCCCCGGACAGGGCTTTAATGAAAAACTGTTTTTT
>TRBD1|15|TRBV2|TRBJ1-5|.
CASSAGTGVQQPQHF
TGTGCCAGCAGCGCTGGGACAGGGGTTCAGCAGCCCCAGCATTTT
>TRBD1|16|TRBV4-3|TRBJ2-7|.
CASSQDWQGAPYEQYF
TGCGCCAGCAGCCAAGATTGGCAGGGGGCCCCCTACGAGCAGTACTTC
>.|15|TRBV5-4|TRBJ1-4|.
CASSPGRATNEKLFF
TGTGCCAGCAGCCCCGGACGGGCTACTAATGAAAAACTGTTTTTT
>TRBD1|14|TRBV7-6|TRBJ1-4|.
CASSRTGVNEKLFF
TGTGCCAGCAGCCGGACAGGGGTTAATGAAAAACTGTTTTTT
>TRBD1|16|TRBV19|TRBJ2-7|.
CASSRIQGSSSYEQYF
TGTGCCAGTAGTAGAATACAGGGGTCAAGCTCCTACGAGCAGTACTTC
>.|14|TRBV19|TRBJ1-2|.
CASSIGGGNYGYTF
TGTGCCAGTAGTATCGGGGGAGGCAACTATGGCTACACCTTC
>TRBD1|16|TRBV11-2|TRBJ1-1|.
CASSSIRTGRNTEAFF
TGTGCCAGCAGCTCAATCCGGACAGGGAGGAACACTGAAGCTTTCTTT
>TRBD1|13|TRBV7-9|TRBJ1-1|.
CASSSTGVSEAFF
TGTGCCAGCAGCTCTACAGGGGTCTCTGAAGCTTTCTTT
>.|15|TRBV6-1|TRBJ1-1|few
CASSESDSLRTEAFF
TGTGCCAGCAGTGAGTCGGACAGCCTTCGGACTGAAGCTTTCTTT
>.|14|TRBV5-1|TRBJ2-1|.
CASSLGDEHNEQFF
TGCGCCAGCAGCTTGGGGGACGAGCACAATGAGCAGTTCTTC
>.|14|TRBV11-2|TRBJ1-4|.
CASSQMGRNEKLFF
TGTGCCAGCAGCCAGATGGGCAGGAATGAAAAACTGTTTTTT
>TRBD2|15|TRBV24-1|TRBJ2-7|.
CATSATTSGTYEQYF
TGTGCCACCAGTGCTACAACTAGCGGGACCTACGAGCAGTACTTC
>.|12|TRBV30|TRBJ1-2|.
CAWSVSHYGYTF
TGTGCCTGGAGTGTCTCACACTATGGCTACACCTTC
>.|15|TRBV11-3|TRBJ2-7|few
CASSLGTGPSYEQYF
TGTGCCAGCAGCTTAGGCACAGGTCCGTCCTACGAGCAGTACTTC
>TRBD1|14|TRBV10-1|TRBJ2-5|.
CASSGDRDQETQYF
TGCGCCAGCAGTGGGGACAGGGACCAAGAGACCCAGTACTTC
>TRBD1|13|TRBV5-4|TRBJ1-3|.
CASSDDRDHTIYF
TGTGCCAGCAGCGACGACAGGGATCACACCATATATTTT
>TRBD1|15|TRBV10-2|TRBJ1-4|once
CASSELGTVNEKLFF
TGCGCCAGCAGTGAGCTCGGGACAGTCAATGAAAAACTGTTTTTT
>TRBD2|17|TRBV4-1|TRBJ2-1|once
CASSQRRTSGSTDEQFF
TGCGCCAGCAGCCAGCGCCGTACTAGCGGGAGTACCGATGAGCAGTTCTTC
>TRBD1|17|TRBV7-2|TRBJ2-2|.
CASSLVGQGLLNGELFF
TGTGCCAGCAGCTTAGTCGGACAGGGTCTATTGAACGGGGAGCTGTTTTTT